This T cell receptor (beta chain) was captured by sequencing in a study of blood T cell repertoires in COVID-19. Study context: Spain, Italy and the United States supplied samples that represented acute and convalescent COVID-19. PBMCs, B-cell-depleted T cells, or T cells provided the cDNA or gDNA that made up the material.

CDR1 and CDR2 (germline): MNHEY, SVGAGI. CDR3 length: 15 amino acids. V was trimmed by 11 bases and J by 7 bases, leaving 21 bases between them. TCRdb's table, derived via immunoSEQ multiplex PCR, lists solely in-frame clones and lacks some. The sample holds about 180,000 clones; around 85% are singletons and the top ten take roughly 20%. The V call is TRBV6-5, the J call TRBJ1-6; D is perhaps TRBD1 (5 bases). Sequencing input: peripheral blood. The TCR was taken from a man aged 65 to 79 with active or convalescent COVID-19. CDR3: CASWSGGRGNSPLHF. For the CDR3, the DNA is TGTGCCTCCTGGAGCGGGGGACGAGGAAATTCACCCCTCCACTTT.